This T cell receptor (beta chain) came from a study of OX40 agonist ivuxolimab in advanced cancers. Whole-study context: Males comprised 70% to 90% of the group, whose mean age was roughly 60 years (range about 20 to 85).

Notes on the study in general: Relatively little clonal expansion, among the lowest observed, appeared in partial responders at 0.1-3.0 mg/kg.

Points on this clone: Its antigen is unknown.

Cycle 7 day 1, cycle 4 day 1, and baseline were the timepoints at which blood was sampled. The CDR3 consists of 16 residues. Germline V gene data show CDR1 as MDHEN and CDR2 as SYDVKM. Trimming took 4 bases from V and 4 from J; bases not matched to a gene: 8. Assay used: immunoSEQ multiplex PCR; TCRdb lists only in-frame clones, some missing. Of tens of thousands of clones listed, 80% to 95% are singletons. This rearrangement joins TRBV28 to TRBJ2-3; 10 nucleotides match TRBD2. The receptor was isolated from an adult with an advanced solid tumor such as melanoma, head and neck, liver or kidney cancer. The sequencing used CD4+ or CD8+ T cells sorted from blood, collected in a trial of the OX40 agonist ivuxolimab. This CDR3 reads CASSSIAGGAPDTQYF. The DNA for the CDR3 is TGTGCCAGCAGTTCAATAGCGGGAGGAGCTCCAGATACGCAGTATTTT.